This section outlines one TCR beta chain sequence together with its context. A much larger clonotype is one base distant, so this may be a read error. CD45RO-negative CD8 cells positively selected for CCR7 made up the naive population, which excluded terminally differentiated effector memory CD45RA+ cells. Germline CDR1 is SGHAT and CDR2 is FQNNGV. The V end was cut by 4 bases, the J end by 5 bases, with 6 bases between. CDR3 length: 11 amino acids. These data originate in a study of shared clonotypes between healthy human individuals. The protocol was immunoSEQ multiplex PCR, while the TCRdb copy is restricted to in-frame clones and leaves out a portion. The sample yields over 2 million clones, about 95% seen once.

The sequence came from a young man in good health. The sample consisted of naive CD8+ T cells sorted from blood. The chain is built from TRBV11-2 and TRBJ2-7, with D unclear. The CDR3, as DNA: TGTGCCAGCAGCTCCAACGACGAGCAGTACTTC. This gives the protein CASSSNDEQYF.